This T cell receptor (beta chain) is from a study of blood T cell repertoires in COVID-19. In the study overall: T cells, B-cell-depleted T cells, or PBMCs supplied cDNA or gDNA.

Generated by immunoSEQ multiplex PCR, the TCRdb table keeps only in-frame clones and is missing some. Seen here are approximately 53,000 clones, about four fifths observed once, and the top ten hold about 2.7%. The receptor was derived from an older woman with acute or convalescent COVID-19. Material for sequencing was peripheral blood.

CDR3 nucleotide sequence: TGTGCCTGTTTAACAGGGGACTACTATGGCTACACCTTC. This translates into CACLTGDYYGYTF. The J gene is TRBJ1-2, the V gene TRBV30; 7 nucleotides match TRBD1. The CDR3 length is 13 residues. Germline lookup yields CDR1 GTSNPN and CDR2 SVGIG (reference sequence). Losses at the gene ends were 6 bases for V and 3 bases for J; bases not matched to a gene: 7.